This T cell receptor (beta chain) was recorded in a study of blood T cells in healthy people across ages. The study's findings and limits: A strong correlation was found between TCR beta diversity and the percentage of naive T cells.

Donor samples were obtained from healthy Caucasian individuals from Russia, aged about 6 to 95. Then a second PCR, running roughly 7 to 11 cycles, was carried out with a sample-barcoded 5' primer and a J-beta primer mix. The study obtained at least 2.5 million CDR3-containing paired-end reads from every sample. One entry per CDR3 protein, called by TCRdb with MiXCR from the 5' RACE reads. The sample holds over 700,000 distinct CDR3 sequences, approximately 25% seen once. A note on this clonotype: The antigen is undetermined.

The CDR3 covers 16 residues. In germline, CDR1 is LGHDT, CDR2 YNNKEL (reference sequence). Trimming removed 1 base at V and 1 base at J, with 10 bases between. Another study also made use of these data, one on T cells of mothers and their children.

The chain recombines TRBV3-1 with TRBJ2-2; the D gene is possibly TRBD1 (5 bases). The source is a boy aged 5-17 years in good health. Sequencing was done on a sample of blood. The CDR3 DNA sequence: TGTGCCAGCAGCCAAGTCGGACACCAGAACACCGGGGAGCTGTTTTTT. Protein: CASSQVGHQNTGELFF.